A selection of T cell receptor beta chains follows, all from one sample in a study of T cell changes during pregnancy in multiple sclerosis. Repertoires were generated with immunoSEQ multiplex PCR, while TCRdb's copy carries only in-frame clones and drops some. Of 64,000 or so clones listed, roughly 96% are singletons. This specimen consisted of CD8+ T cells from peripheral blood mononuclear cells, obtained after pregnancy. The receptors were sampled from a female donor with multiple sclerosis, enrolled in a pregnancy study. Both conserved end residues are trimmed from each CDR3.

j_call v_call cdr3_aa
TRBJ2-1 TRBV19 ASSIGGLLYNEQF
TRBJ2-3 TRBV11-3 ASSLAGGTDTQY
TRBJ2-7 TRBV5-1 ASSQPGLSYEQY
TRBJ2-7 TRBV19 ASSIGTDYEQY
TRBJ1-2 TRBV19 ASIQPNYGYT
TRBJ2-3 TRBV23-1 ARETKGRGGRETDTQY
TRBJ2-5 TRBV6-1 ASSEVTGGPGVQETQY
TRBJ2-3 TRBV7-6 ASSRDSLTQY
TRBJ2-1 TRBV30 AWTLAGNEQF
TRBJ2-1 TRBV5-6 ASTTNNYNEQF
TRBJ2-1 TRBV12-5 ASWDSSSSYNEQF
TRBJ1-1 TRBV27 ASSLYARTEAF
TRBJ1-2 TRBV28 ASSSRKAGRYGYT
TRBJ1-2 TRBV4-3 ASSQARQGFYGYT
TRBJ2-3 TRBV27 ASSPLYRTGVAGDTQY
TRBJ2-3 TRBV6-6 ASSQLFRLTDTQY
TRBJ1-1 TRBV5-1 ASSLAGGMNTEAF
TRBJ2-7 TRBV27 ASSLAPGSYEQY
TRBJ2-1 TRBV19 ASRPDSGSYNEQF
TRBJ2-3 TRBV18 ASSPQGVAGTDTQY
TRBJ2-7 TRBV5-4 ASSPGHRYEQY
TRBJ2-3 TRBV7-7 ASSLADGTSGRTGGDTQY
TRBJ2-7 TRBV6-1 ASGDWQITYEQY
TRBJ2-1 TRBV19 ASSGLADEQF
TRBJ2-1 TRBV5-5 ASSTRLAGGPGNEQF
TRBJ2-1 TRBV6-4 ASSQRAGFEQF
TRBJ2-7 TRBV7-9 ASSFRGYEQY
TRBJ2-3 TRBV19 ASRIWTGAADTQY
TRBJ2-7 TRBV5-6 ASSLGAGLAEYEQY
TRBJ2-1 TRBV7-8 ASSLLPGDGYNEQF
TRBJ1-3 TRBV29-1 SILADRSSGNTIY
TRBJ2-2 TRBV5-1 ASRGERETAGELF
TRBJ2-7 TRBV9 ASSVGVGDYEQY
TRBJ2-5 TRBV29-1 SVVQETQY
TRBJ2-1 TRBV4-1 ASSPLGPHYNEQF
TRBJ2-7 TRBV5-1 ASSLEPGYYEQY
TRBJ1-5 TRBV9 ASSAGTGGRNNQPQH
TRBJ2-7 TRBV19 ASSAAPGYEQY
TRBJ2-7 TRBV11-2 ASSLDGQGISYEQY
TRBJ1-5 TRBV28 ASKGGLLNNQPQH
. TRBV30 AWSAGGGTYEQY
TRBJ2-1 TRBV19 ASSIGRLADNEQF
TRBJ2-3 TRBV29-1 SVVKGQRTDTQY
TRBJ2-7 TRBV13 ASSRVAGGGNEQY
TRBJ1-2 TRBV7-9 ASSTRDRRWNYGYT
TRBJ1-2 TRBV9 ASSPGGVGGYT
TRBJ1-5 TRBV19 ASSISGFQPQH
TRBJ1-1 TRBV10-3 AISESTGASEAF
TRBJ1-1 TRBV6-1 ASSEGGRGGPEAF
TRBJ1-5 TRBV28 ASRPTGQGNQPQH
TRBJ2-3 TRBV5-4 ASSLGTATDTQY
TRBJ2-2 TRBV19 ATYRDSANTGELF